The sequence of this T cell receptor (beta chain) was determined in a study of patients and donors after allogeneic stem cell transplantation. The CDR3 extends over 15 amino acids. V lost 4 bases and J 1 base, leaving 14 bases between the germline ends. Germline CDR1 is DFQATT and CDR2 is SNEGSKA (reference sequence). TCRdb re-called the RT-PCR reads through MiXCR, storing one row per CDR3 protein. The repertoire holds roughly 230,000 distinct CDR3 sequences, with roughly 14% as singletons. Sequencing was done on a sample of blood, either unsorted or a sorted T cell fraction (not recorded which). This chain links TRBV20-1 with TRBJ1-5; D not certain. This receptor was identified in a human donor who was either an allogeneic HSCT recipient or a stem cell or donor lymphocyte infusion donor (not recorded which). It is not recorded whose cells these are; they may come from a transplant donor. CDR3: CSATLSARSNQPQHF. The CDR3, as DNA: TGCAGTGCTACCCTCTCGGCCAGAAGCAATCAGCCCCAGCATTTT.